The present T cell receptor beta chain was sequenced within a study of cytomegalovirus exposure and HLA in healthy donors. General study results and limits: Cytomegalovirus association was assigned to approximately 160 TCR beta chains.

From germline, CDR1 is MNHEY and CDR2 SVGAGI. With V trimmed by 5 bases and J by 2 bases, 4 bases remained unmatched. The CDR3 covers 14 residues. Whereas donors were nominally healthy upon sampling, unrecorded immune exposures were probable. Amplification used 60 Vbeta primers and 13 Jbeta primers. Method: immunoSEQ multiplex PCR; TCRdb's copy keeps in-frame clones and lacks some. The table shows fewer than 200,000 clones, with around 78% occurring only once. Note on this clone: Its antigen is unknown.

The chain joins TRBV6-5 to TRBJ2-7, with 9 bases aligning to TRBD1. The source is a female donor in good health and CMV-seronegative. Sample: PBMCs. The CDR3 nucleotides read TGTGCCAGCAGTCGGACAGGGGACGCCTACGAGCAGTACTTC. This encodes CASSRTGDAYEQYF.